This is a list of T cell receptor beta chains from one sample in a study of T cells in Graves' hyperthyroidism and ophthalmopathy. One entry per CDR3 protein results from TCRdb running MiXCR on the multiplex PCR reads. The sample yields a few hundred thousand distinct CDR3 sequences, roughly 20% seen once. The sequencing sample was made of blood. The receptors were gathered from a man aged 18-30 years with Graves' hyperthyroidism. Each CDR3 is given with its conserved first and last residue. The D gene is left open where the match is weak. Where a row states a size, it is once, few, many or the class of an expanded clone; other rows omit it.

v_call,j_call,clone_size,d_call,cdr3_aa,cdr3_nt
TRBV19,TRBJ2-7,many,-,CASTQGSSPYEQYF,TGTGCCAGTACACAGGGATCCTCCCCCTACGAGCAGTACTTC
TRBV27,TRBJ2-7,-,-,CASSLAVSYFYEQYF,TGTGCCAGCAGTTTAGCCGTGAGTTACTTCTACGAGCAGTACTTC
TRBV12-3/TRBV12-4,TRBJ2-7,many,-,CASSLTEAPWEQYF,TGTGCCAGCAGCTTAACCGAGGCCCCATGGGAGCAGTACTTC
TRBV2,TRBJ1-1,-,-,CASRSDGTEAFF,TGTGCCAGCAGGTCGGACGGGACTGAAGCTTTCTTT
TRBV12-3/TRBV12-4,TRBJ1-5,-,-,CATVLFEPQHF,TGTGCCACCGTTCTTTTTGAACCCCAGCATTTT
TRBV20-1,TRBJ1-1,few,-,CSCPGNMNTEAFF,TGCAGCTGCCCGGGAAACATGAACACTGAAGCTTTCTTT
TRBV2,TRBJ1-5,many,-,CASSGDGHQPQHF,TGTGCCAGCAGTGGGGACGGGCATCAGCCCCAGCATTTT
TRBV2,TRBJ1-5,many,-,CASSEGTDQPQHF,TGTGCCAGCAGTGAGGGGACCGATCAGCCCCAGCATTTT
TRBV11-2,TRBJ1-1,-,-,CASRQITEAFF,TGTGCCAGCAGACAGATAACTGAAGCTTTCTTT
TRBV30,TRBJ2-2,many,-,CACPGEVFTGELFF,TGTGCCTGTCCAGGGGAAGTGTTCACCGGGGAGCTGTTTTTT